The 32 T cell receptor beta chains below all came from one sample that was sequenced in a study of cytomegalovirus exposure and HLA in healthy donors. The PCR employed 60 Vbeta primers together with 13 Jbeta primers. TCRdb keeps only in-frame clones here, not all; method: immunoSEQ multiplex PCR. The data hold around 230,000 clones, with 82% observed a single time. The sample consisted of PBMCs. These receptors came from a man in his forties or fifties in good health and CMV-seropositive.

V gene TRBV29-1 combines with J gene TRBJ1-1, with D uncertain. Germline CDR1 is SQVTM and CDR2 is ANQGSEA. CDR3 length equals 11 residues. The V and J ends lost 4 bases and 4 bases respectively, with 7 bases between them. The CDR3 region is CSVASSTEAFF. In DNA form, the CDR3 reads TGCAGCGTTGCTAGTAGCACTGAAGCTTTCTTT.

CDR3 bases: TGTGCCAGCAGCCGGGACAGCCAAGAGACCCAGTACTTC. This gives the protein CASSRDSQETQYF. The gene calls are TRBV7-9 and TRBJ2-5, with 7 bases aligning to TRBD1. V lost 5 bases to trimming and J lost 1 base; unmatched junction nucleotides: 1. The CDR3 runs to 13 residues. CDR1 and CDR2 (germline): SEHNR, FQNEAQ (reference sequence).

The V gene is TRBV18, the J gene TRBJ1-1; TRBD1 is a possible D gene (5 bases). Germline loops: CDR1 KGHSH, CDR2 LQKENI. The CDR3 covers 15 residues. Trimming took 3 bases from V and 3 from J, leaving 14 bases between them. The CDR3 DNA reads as TGTGCCAGCTCACCCGCTCCAGGGTTATACACTGAAGCTTTCTTT. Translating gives CASSPAPGLYTEAFF.

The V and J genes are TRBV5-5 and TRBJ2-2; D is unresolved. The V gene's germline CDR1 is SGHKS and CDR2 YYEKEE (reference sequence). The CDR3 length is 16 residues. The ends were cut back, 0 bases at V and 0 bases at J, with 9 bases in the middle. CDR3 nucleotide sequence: TGTGCCAGCAGCTTGGGACACTCTCCGAACACCGGGGAGCTGTTTTTT. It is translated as CASSLGHSPNTGELFF.

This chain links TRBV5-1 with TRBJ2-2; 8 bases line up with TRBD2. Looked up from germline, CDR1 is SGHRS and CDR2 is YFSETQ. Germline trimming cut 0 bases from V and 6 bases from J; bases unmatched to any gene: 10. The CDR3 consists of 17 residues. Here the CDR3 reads CASSLAPAGAGAGELFF. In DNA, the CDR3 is TGCGCCAGCAGCTTGGCCCCAGCGGGAGCGGGTGCCGGGGAGCTGTTTTTT. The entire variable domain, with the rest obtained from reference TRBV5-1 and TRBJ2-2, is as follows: KAGVTQTPRYLIKTRGQQVTLSCSPISGHRSVSWYQQTPGQGLQFLFEYFSETQRNKGNFPGRFSGRQFSNSRSEMNVSTLELGDSALYLCASSLAPAGAGAGELFFGEGSRLTVL.

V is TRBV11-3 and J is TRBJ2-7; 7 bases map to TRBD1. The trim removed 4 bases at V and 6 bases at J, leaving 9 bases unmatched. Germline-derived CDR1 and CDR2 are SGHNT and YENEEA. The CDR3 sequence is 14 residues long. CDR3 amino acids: CASSSRQGDGEQYV. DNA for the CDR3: TGTGCCAGCAGCTCAAGACAGGGTGATGGCGAGCAGTACGTC.

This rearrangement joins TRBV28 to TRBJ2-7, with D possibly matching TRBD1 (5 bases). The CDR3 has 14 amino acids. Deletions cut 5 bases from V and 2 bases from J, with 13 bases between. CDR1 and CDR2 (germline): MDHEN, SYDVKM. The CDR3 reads CASSPPGSTYEQYV. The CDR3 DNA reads TGTGCCAGCAGTCCCCCAGGGTCAACCTACGAGCAGTACGTC.

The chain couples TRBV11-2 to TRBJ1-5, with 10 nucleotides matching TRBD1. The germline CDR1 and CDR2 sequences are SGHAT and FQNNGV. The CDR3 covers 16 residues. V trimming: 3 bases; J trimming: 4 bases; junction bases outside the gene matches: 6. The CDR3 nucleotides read TGTGCCAGCAGCTTGGGACAGGGGTACTGGAATCAGCCCCAGCATTTT. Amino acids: CASSLGQGYWNQPQHF.

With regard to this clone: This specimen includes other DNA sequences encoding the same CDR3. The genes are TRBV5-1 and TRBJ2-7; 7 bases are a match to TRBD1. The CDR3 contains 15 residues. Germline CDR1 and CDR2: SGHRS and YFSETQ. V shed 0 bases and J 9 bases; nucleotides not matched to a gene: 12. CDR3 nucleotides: TGCGCCAGCAGCTTGGATGGGACAGAGGCTACGAGGCAGTACTTC. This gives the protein CASSLDGTEATRQYF.

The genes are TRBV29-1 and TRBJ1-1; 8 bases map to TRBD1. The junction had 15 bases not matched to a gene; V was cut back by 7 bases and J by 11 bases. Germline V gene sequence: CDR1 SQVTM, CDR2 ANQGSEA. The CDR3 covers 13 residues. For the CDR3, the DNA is TGCAGCGCCCTTGGCGGACAGGGCGCGAGCGCTTTCTTT. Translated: CSALGGQGASAFF.

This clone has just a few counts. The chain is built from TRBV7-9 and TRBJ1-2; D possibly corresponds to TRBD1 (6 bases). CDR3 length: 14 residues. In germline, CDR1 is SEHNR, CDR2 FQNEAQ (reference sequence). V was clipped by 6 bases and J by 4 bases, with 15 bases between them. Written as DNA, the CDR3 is TGTGCCAGCAGTCCACCCCCCAGGGGCTATGGCTACACCTTC. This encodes CASSPPPRGYGYTF.

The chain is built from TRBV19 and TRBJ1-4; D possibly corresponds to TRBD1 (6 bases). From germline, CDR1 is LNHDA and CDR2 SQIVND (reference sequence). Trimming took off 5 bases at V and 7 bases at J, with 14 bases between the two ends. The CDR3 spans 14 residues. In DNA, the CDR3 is TGTGCCAGTAGTTCGACGCACAGGGCTGAAAAACTGTTTTTT. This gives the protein CASSSTHRAEKLFF.

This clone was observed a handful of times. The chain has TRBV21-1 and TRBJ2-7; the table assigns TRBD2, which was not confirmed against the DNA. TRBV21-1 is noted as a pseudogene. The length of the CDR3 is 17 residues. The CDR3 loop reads CASTSEESAAPTYEQYF. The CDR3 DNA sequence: TGTGCCAGCACTTCAGAGGAATCCGCAGCTCCGACCTACGAGCAGTACTTC.

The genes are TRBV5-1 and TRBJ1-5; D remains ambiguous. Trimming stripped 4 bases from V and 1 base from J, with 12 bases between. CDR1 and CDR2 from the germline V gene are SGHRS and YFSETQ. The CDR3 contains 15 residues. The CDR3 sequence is CASSEAGTSNQPQHF. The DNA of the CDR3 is TGCGCCAGCAGCGAGGCCGGTACGAGCAATCAGCCCCAGCATTTT.

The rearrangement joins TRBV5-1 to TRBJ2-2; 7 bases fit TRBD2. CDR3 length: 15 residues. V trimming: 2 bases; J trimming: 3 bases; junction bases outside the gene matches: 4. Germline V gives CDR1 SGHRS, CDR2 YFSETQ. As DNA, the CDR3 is TGCGCCAGCAGCTTCACTAGCGCTTACACCGGGGAGCTGTTTTTT. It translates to CASSFTSAYTGELFF. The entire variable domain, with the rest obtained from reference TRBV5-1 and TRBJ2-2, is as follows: KAGVTQTPRYLIKTRGQQVTLSCSPISGHRSVSWYQQTPGQGLQFLFEYFSETQRNKGNFPGRFSGRQFSNSRSEMNVSTLELGDSALYLCASSFTSAYTGELFFGEGSRLTVL.

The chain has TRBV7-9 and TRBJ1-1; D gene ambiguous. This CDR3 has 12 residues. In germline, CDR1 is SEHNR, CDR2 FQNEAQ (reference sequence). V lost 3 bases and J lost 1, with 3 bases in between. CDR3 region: CASSFGNTEAFF. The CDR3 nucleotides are TGTGCCAGCAGCTTCGGGAACACTGAAGCTTTCTTT.

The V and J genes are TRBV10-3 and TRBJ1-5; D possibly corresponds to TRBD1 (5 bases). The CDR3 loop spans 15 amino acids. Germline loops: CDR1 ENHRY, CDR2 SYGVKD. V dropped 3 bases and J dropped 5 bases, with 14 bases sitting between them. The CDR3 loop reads CAISEVSGRYQPQHF. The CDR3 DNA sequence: TGTGCCATCAGTGAAGTGTCAGGGCGGTATCAGCCCCAGCATTTT.

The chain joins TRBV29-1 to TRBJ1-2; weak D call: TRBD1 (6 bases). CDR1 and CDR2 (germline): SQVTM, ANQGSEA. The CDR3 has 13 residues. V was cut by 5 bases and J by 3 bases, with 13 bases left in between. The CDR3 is CSVSGTGYYGYTF. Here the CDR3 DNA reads TGCAGCGTTTCCGGAACAGGGTACTATGGCTACACCTTC.

CDR3 sequence reads: CASSQVLFYEQYF. The CDR3 DNA follows: TGCGCCAGCAGCCAAGTACTATTCTACGAGCAGTACTTC. The J gene is TRBJ2-7, the V gene TRBV4-1; D is unresolved. The CDR3 has 13 amino acids. Germline assignment: CDR1 MGHRA and CDR2 YSYEKL. V lost 1 base and J lost 3, with 7 bases in between.

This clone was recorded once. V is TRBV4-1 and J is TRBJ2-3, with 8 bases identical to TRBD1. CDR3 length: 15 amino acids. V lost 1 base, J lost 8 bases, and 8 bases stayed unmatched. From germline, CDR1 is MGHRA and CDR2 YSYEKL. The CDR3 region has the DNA TGCGCCAGCAGCCAAGTTGCAGGGGGCTTGGGTACGCAGTATTTT. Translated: CASSQVAGGLGTQYF.

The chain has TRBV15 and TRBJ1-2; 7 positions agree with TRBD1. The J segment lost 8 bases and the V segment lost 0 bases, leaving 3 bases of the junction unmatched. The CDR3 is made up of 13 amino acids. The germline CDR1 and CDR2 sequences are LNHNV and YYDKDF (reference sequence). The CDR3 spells CATSRDRTGGYTF. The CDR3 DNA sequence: TGTGCCACCAGCAGAGATAGGACAGGAGGCTACACCTTC.

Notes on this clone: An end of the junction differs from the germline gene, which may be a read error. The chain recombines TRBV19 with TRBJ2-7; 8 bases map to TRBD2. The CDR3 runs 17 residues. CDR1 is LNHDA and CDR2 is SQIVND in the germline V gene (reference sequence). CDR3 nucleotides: TGTGCTAGTAGTATGTCCGCCGCGGGAGGCAAGTCCTACGAGCAGTACTTC. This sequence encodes CASSMSAAGGKSYEQYF.

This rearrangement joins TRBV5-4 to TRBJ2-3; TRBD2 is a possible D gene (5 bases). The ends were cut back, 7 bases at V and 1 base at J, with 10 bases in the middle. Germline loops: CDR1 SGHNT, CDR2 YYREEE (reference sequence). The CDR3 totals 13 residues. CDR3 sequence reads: CASSWGGTDTQYF. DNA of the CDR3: TGTGCCAGCTCCTGGGGAGGCACAGATACGCAGTATTTT.

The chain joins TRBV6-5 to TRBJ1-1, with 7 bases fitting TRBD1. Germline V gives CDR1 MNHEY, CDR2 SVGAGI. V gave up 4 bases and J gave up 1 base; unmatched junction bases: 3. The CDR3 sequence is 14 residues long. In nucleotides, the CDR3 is TGTGCCAGCAGTTCAGACAGGGAGAACACTGAAGCTTTCTTT. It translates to CASSSDRENTEAFF.

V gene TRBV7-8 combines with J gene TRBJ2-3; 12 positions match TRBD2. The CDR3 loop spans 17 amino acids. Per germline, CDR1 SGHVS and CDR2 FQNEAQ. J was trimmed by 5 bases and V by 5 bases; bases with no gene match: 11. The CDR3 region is CASSRENPGLAGDTQYF. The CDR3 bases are TGTGCCAGCAGCCGTGAAAATCCGGGACTAGCGGGAGATACGCAGTATTTT.

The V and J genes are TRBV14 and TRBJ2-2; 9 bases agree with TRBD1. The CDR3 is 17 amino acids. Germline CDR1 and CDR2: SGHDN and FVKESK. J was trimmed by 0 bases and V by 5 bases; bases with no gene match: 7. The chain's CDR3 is CASSFRTGATNTGELFF. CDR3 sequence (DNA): TGTGCCAGCAGCTTCCGGACAGGGGCTACGAACACCGGGGAGCTGTTTTTT.

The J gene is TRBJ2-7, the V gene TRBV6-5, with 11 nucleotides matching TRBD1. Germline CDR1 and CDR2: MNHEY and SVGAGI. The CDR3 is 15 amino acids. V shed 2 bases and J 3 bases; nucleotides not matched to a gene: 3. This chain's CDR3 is CASSYRDRGIYEQYF. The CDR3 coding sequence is TGTGCCAGCAGTTACAGGGACAGGGGGATCTACGAGCAGTACTTC.

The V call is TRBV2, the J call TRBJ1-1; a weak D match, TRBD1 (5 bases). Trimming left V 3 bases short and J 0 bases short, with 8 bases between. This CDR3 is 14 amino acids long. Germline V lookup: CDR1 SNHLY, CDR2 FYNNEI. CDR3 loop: CASSEGGLNTEAFF. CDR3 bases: TGTGCCAGCAGTGAGGGGGGGTTGAACACTGAAGCTTTCTTT.

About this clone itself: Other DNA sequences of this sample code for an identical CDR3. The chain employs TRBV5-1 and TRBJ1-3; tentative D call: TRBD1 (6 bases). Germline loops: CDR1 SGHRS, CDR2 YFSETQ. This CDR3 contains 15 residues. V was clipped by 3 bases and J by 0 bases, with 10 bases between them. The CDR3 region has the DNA TGCGCCAGCAGCTATGGACAGTCCTCTGGAAACACCATATATTTT. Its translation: CASSYGQSSGNTIYF.

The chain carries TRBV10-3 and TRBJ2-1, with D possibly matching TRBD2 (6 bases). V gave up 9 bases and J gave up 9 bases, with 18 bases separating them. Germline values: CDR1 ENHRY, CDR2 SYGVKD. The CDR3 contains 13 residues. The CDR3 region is CAMGRTSLGEQFF. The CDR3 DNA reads TGTGCCATGGGGAGGACTTCCCTCGGTGAGCAGTTCTTC.

The DNA for the CDR3 is TGTGCCTGGCGCCCGCCGGGCGGGGCCAGGGAGACCCAGTACTTC. This gives the protein CAWRPPGGARETQYF. The gene calls are TRBV30 and TRBJ2-5; possibly TRBD2 for D (6 bases). The length of the CDR3 is 15 residues. The germline CDR1 and CDR2 sequences are GTSNPN and SVGIG (reference sequence). Trimming removed 5 bases at V and 5 bases at J, with 21 bases between.

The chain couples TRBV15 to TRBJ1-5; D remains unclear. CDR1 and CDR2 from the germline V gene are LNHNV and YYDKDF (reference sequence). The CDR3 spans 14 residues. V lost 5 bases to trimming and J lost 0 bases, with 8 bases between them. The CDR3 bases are TGTGCCACCAGCCCCCAGTATAGCAATCAGCCCCAGCATTTT. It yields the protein CATSPQYSNQPQHF.